The 5 T cell receptor beta chains in this list originate from one sample, sequenced in a study of graft-versus-host responses after intestinal transplantation. Only in-frame clones appear in the TCRdb table, and some are missing; sequencing was by immunoSEQ multiplex PCR. The sample records 90,000 to 130,000 clones, about 93% being singletons. These receptors have no identified antigens. The material sequenced was unstimulated CD8+ T cells sorted from spleen or lymph node cells, taken before intestinal transplant. The receptors here all came from a human donor who received an intestinal transplant.

This clone was detected only a few times. The sample has other DNA sequences that encode this CDR3 too. The chain uses TRBV7-9 and TRBJ2-7, with D perhaps matching TRBD1 (6 bases). Per germline, CDR1 SEHNR and CDR2 FQNEAQ (reference sequence). The CDR3 covers 11 residues. Trimming left V 9 bases short and J 4 bases short, with 10 bases between. Here the CDR3 DNA reads TGTGCCAGTACAGGGTCTTACGAGCAGTACTTC. Its translation: CASTGSYEQYF.

The chain joins TRBV2 to TRBJ2-3; TRBD2 agrees at 12 bases. V lost 6 bases and J lost 4; bases outside the gene matches: 20. From germline, CDR1 is SNHLY and CDR2 FYNNEI. The CDR3 spans 20 residues. In DNA form, the CDR3 reads TGTGCCAGCAGCCCCCCTGCGGCCACTAGCGGGAGGTTTAGGGCAGATACGCAGTATTTT. Translation gives CASSPPAATSGRFRADTQYF. The whole variable domain, remainder taken from reference TRBV2 and TRBJ2-3, is EPEVTQTPSHQVTQMGQEVILRCVPISNHLYFYWYRQILGQKVEFLVSFYNNEISEKSEIFDDQFSVERPDGSNFTLKIRSTKLEDSAMYFCASSPPAATSGRFRADTQYFGPGTRLTVL.

The chain couples TRBV4-2 to TRBJ1-5, with D uncertain. Trimming removed 1 base at V and 1 base at J, with 2 bases between. Germline CDR1 and CDR2: LGHNA and YNFKEQ. This CDR3 has 13 residues. CDR3 nucleotide sequence: TGTGCCAGCAGCCAAGGCAGCAATCAGCCCCAGCATTTT. As protein: CASSQGSNQPQHF.

As DNA, the CDR3 is TGTGCCAGCAGTTTTGGGGGGCAGGATTACTCCTACGAGCAGTACTTC. This encodes CASSFGGQDYSYEQYF. The chain carries TRBV28 and TRBJ2-7; D may match TRBD1 or TRBD2 (6 bases each). Looked up from germline, CDR1 is MDHEN and CDR2 is SYDVKM. V was shortened by 3 bases and J by 0 bases, with 15 bases between the two germline ends. The CDR3 spans 16 residues.

This clone showed up just once. J is TRBJ2-7 and V is TRBV19, with 7 bases fitting TRBD2. J was trimmed by 3 bases and V by 5 bases; bases with no gene match: 7. The CDR3 totals 14 residues. Germline CDR1 reads LNHDA; CDR2 reads SQIVND (reference sequence). CDR3 protein: CASSSAGVFYEQYF. The DNA for the CDR3 is TGTGCCAGTAGTTCGGCGGGAGTCTTCTACGAGCAGTACTTC.